This note documents a single T cell receptor (beta chain) sequence. Its target is not known. The assay was immunoSEQ multiplex PCR, and TCRdb's table has in-frame clones only and misses some. The repertoire holds 75,000 or so clones, 60% to 85% seen once, with more than 0.95% in the top ten. Antigen-specific CD4+ T cells were expanded (with viral peptide pools) by the ViraFEST assay ahead of sequencing. Upon completion of around ten days in culture, CD4+ T cells were isolated. Every participant took two doses of the BNT162b2 or mRNA-1273 vaccine. Absence of prior SARS-CoV-2 infection characterized the vaccine recipients, who showed negative nucleocapsid antibodies. Germline trimming cut 6 bases from V and 1 base from J; bases unmatched to any gene: 12. Germline CDR1 is SGHTA and CDR2 is FQGTGA. CDR3 length: 17 residues. The data were obtained in a study of vaccination effects on CD4 cells after COVID-19. Study results and caveats: Late post-vaccination samples showed marked contraction of infection- and vaccine-induced clones. Small numbers of convalescent patients limited the study. It also lacked early post-infection timepoints.

This TCR was recovered from a human donor who received a COVID-19 vaccine. The material sequenced was CD4+ T cells from PBMCs cultured with HCoV-OC43 spike peptides, taken after COVID-19 vaccination. Indicated subset: HCoV-OC43 spike overlapping peptide pool stimulation. V is TRBV7-3 and J is TRBJ2-4; 7 positions match TRBD2. The CDR3 nucleotides read TGTGCCAGCAGTAATGCAGGGAGGGGCGCTGCCAAAAACATTCAGTACTTC. This translates into CASSNAGRGAAKNIQYF.